What follows are 27 T cell receptor beta chains derived from one specimen sequenced in a study of T-cell memory formation after mild COVID-19. TCRdb re-derived calls from the 5' RACE reads in MiXCR, one entry per CDR3 protein. The sample comprises approximately 100,000 distinct CDR3 sequences, around 10% of which are singletons, and roughly 40% rests with the top ten. The source material was PBMCs or a T cell subset sorted from them (not recorded which). These receptors were taken from a man in his late teens or twenties who had mild COVID-19 (a few samples of this study predate the infection). Cell type and time point are not known.

This clonotype was seen many times. The chain is built from TRBV28 and TRBJ2-3; D remains ambiguous. Trimming removed 4 bases at V and 2 bases at J, with 4 bases between. The germline gives CDR1 MDHEN, CDR2 SYDVKM. There are 12 residues in the CDR3. In DNA, the CDR3 is TGTGCCAGCAGTTCGGACACAGATACGCAGTATTTT. Protein product: CASSSDTDTQYF.

The chain uses TRBV7-9 and TRBJ1-1; D unresolved. The germline gives CDR1 SEHNR, CDR2 FQNEAQ (reference sequence). V was shortened by 3 bases and J by 1 base, with 9 bases between the two germline ends. The CDR3 covers 14 residues. Here the CDR3 reads CASSFTPGNTEAFF. CDR3 coding DNA: TGTGCCAGCAGCTTTACCCCAGGGAACACTGAAGCTTTCTTT.

This clonotype was recorded a few times. This chain uses TRBV7-9 with TRBJ2-7; D unclear. The CDR3 covers 13 residues. V shed 2 bases and J shed 4 bases, with 9 bases lying between them. Per germline, CDR1 SEHNR and CDR2 FQNEAQ (reference sequence). The CDR3 spells CASSLTVGYEQYV. CDR3 sequence (DNA): TGTGCCAGCAGCTTAACCGTCGGGTACGAGCAGTACGTC.

V usage is TRBV5-1 and J usage is TRBJ2-7, with 8 positions matching TRBD1. Germline lookup yields CDR1 SGHRS and CDR2 YFSETQ. The CDR3 has 14 residues. Losses at the gene ends were 5 bases for V and 3 bases for J; bases not matched to a gene: 7. The CDR3 bases are TGCGCCAGCAGTCCCCGGGACAGGCACTACGAGCAGTACTTC. It encodes CASSPRDRHYEQYF.

V is TRBV7-9 and J is TRBJ2-1; 8 bases agree with TRBD1. This CDR3 has 17 residues. V was pared by 5 bases and J by 0 bases, with 9 bases of the junction left unmatched. CDR1 is SEHNR and CDR2 is FQNEAQ in the germline V gene (reference sequence). The CDR3 here is CASSPGGPESSYNEQFF. Written as DNA, the CDR3 is TGTGCCAGCAGCCCAGGGGGCCCGGAGAGCTCCTACAATGAGCAGTTCTTC.

V and J are TRBV24-1 and TRBJ1-2, with no clear D. Per the germline V gene, CDR1 is KGHDR and CDR2 is SFDVKD. V shed 1 base and J shed 8 bases, with 13 bases lying between them. This CDR3 is built from 14 residues. This CDR3 reads CATSDFPGREGYTF. In DNA form, the CDR3 reads TGTGCCACCAGTGATTTCCCTGGGAGGGAAGGCTACACCTTC.

This clonotype was seen a handful of times. The chain links TRBV5-1 to TRBJ2-7, with 7 bases lining up with TRBD2. Trimming removed 0 bases from V and 4 bases from J; junction bases left unmatched: 7. Per the germline V gene, CDR1 is SGHRS and CDR2 is YFSETQ. The CDR3 loop spans 15 amino acids. In DNA, the CDR3 is TGCGCCAGCAGCTTGGCCAGGGAGGGGACTTACGAGCAGTACTTC. Amino acid sequence: CASSLAREGTYEQYF. Combining the CDR3 with reference TRBV5-1 and TRBJ2-7 gives the whole variable domain KAGVTQTPRYLIKTRGQQVTLSCSPISGHRSVSWYQQTPGQGLQFLFEYFSETQRNKGNFPGRFSGRQFSNSRSEMNVSTLELGDSALYLCASSLAREGTYEQYFGPGTRLTVT.

This clonotype has just a few counts. J is TRBJ2-7 and V is TRBV7-9; D ambiguous. CDR3 length: 13 residues. V was pared by 4 bases and J by 6 bases, with 13 bases between. CDR1 and CDR2 (germline): SEHNR, FQNEAQ (reference sequence). The CDR3 DNA reads as TGTGCCAGCAGCTCCCCGGCCGAGTCCGAGCAGTACGTC. It codes for CASSSPAESEQYV.

This clonotype was recorded many times. This rearrangement joins TRBV4-3 to TRBJ2-2; no firm D call. CDR1 and CDR2 from the germline V gene are LGHNA and YSLEER. The CDR3 spans 15 residues. The ends were cut back, 3 bases at V and 0 bases at J, with 8 bases in the middle. The CDR3 sequence is CASSQVSTNTGELFF. The CDR3 DNA reads TGCGCCAGCAGCCAGGTGTCCACGAACACCGGGGAGCTGTTTTTT.

In this sample, this clonotype turned up a few times. The chain uses TRBV10-2 and TRBJ1-1, with 9 bases matching TRBD1. The V gene end was trimmed by 3 bases and the J gene end by 3 bases; junction bases not matched to a gene: 5. The germline V gene has CDR1 WSHSY and CDR2 SAAADI. CDR3 length equals 15 residues. CDR3 coding DNA: TGCGCCAGCAGTGAATACAGGGGGCTGGACACTGAAGCTTTCTTT. The encoded protein is CASSEYRGLDTEAFF.

The table lists this clonotype with a few counts. CDR3 amino acids: CASSQDSAYNQPQHF. CDR3 nucleotide sequence: TGCGCCAGCAGCCAAGATTCCGCTTACAATCAGCCCCAGCATTTT. The chain is built from TRBV4-3 and TRBJ1-5; D call uncertain. Trimming stripped 0 bases from V and 3 bases from J, with 9 bases between. The CDR3 extends over 15 amino acids. CDR1 is LGHNA, CDR2 YSLEER, per germline.

The CDR3 here is CATSKGGVTHNEQFF. The CDR3 region has the DNA TGTGCCACCAGTAAAGGCGGGGTAACCCACAATGAGCAGTTCTTC. The rearrangement uses TRBV24-1 and TRBJ2-1; D possibly corresponds to TRBD2 (6 bases). This CDR3 has 15 residues. CDR1 and CDR2 from the germline V gene are KGHDR and SFDVKD. Trimming removed 6 bases from V and 5 bases from J, with 16 bases in between.

The chain uses TRBV7-6 and TRBJ1-5, with 10 positions matching TRBD1. The CDR3 is 15 residues long. CDR1 is SGHVS and CDR2 is FNYEAQ in the germline V gene. V trimming: 5 bases; J trimming: 10 bases; junction bases outside the gene matches: 11. The chain's CDR3 is CASSPRQGASGPQHF. DNA for the CDR3: TGTGCCAGCAGCCCCAGACAGGGGGCCTCCGGACCCCAGCATTTT.

V usage is TRBV5-1 and J usage is TRBJ2-5; unclear D gene. Trimming stripped 1 base from V and 0 bases from J, with 10 bases between. CDR3 length equals 15 residues. Germline loops: CDR1 SGHRS, CDR2 YFSETQ. CDR3 DNA: TGCGCCAGCAGCTTGTGGCCGGGCTACCAAGAGACCCAGTACTTC. It encodes CASSLWPGYQETQYF. The full variable domain, in which reference TRBV5-1 and TRBJ2-5 provide the parts outside the CDR3, is KAGVTQTPRYLIKTRGQQVTLSCSPISGHRSVSWYQQTPGQGLQFLFEYFSETQRNKGNFPGRFSGRQFSNSRSEMNVSTLELGDSALYLCASSLWPGYQETQYFGPGTRLLVL.

This clonotype was found a few times. The chain links TRBV7-9 to TRBJ2-2, with a tentative D call TRBD2 (6 bases). CDR1 and CDR2 from the germline V gene are SEHNR and FQNEAQ (reference sequence). V was clipped by 5 bases and J by 3 bases, with 16 bases between them. This CDR3 comprises 16 residues. The CDR3 loop is CASSPPWGEDTGELFF. As DNA, the CDR3 is TGTGCCAGCAGCCCCCCCTGGGGGGAGGACACCGGGGAGCTGTTTTTT.

This clonotype was recorded a few times. V is TRBV5-1 and J is TRBJ1-2; 11 bases are a match to TRBD1. The CDR3 length is 16 residues. Per the germline V gene, CDR1 is SGHRS and CDR2 is YFSETQ. V lost 4 bases, J lost 12 bases, and 17 bases stayed unmatched. CDR3 sequence: CASSPEPIRDRGAHTF. DNA of the CDR3: TGCGCCAGCAGCCCAGAGCCCATCCGGGACAGGGGGGCTCACACCTTC.

In this sample, this clonotype turned up a few times. This chain connects TRBV29-1 to TRBJ2-1; D uncertain. The CDR3 runs 15 residues. V was shortened by 6 bases and J by 1 base, with 16 bases between the two germline ends. CDR1 is SQVTM, CDR2 ANQGSEA, per germline. The CDR3, as DNA: TGCAGCGTCTCCTCGGCTGAAAGATCCTACAATGAGCAGTTCTTC. Encoded protein: CSVSSAERSYNEQFF.

This clonotype was counted a few times. V is TRBV27 and J is TRBJ2-3; no definite D call. V lost 3 bases and J 2 bases, leaving 6 bases between the germline ends. This CDR3 contains 13 residues. CDR1 MNHEY and CDR2 SMNVEV come from the germline V gene (reference sequence). DNA of the CDR3: TGTGCCAGCAGTTTCATGTACACAGATACGCAGTATTTT. As protein: CASSFMYTDTQYF.

In this sample, this clonotype is medium-sized. The V gene is TRBV14, the J gene TRBJ1-1; TRBD1 is a possible D gene (5 bases). Trimming cost V 4 bases and J 0 bases, with 12 bases left between them. Germline V gene sequence: CDR1 SGHDN, CDR2 FVKESK. The CDR3 covers 15 residues. The CDR3: CASSRGGALNTEAFF. The CDR3 coding sequence is TGTGCCAGCAGCCGGGGAGGGGCTTTGAACACTGAAGCTTTCTTT.

This clonotype was seen many times. The chain couples TRBV7-9 to TRBJ2-3; D not resolved. This CDR3 has 14 residues. V shed 1 base and J shed 1 base, with 6 bases lying between them. CDR1 is SEHNR and CDR2 is FQNEAQ in the germline V gene (reference sequence). The CDR3: CASSLVGGTDTQYF. In DNA form, the CDR3 reads TGTGCCAGCAGCTTAGTCGGAGGCACAGATACGCAGTATTTT.

This clonotype was found a few times. The chain combines TRBV5-1 with TRBJ2-2, with D perhaps matching TRBD1 or TRBD2 (5 bases each). V was clipped by 5 bases and J by 0 bases, with 14 bases between them. The CDR3 totals 16 residues. CDR1 is SGHRS, CDR2 YFSETQ, per germline. The CDR3 DNA reads TGCGCCAGCAGGAGGGTCGGGGCAGCGAACACCGGGGAGCTGTTTTTT. This codes for CASRRVGAANTGELFF.

This clonotype was counted a few times. J is TRBJ2-1 and V is TRBV5-6; D is possibly TRBD1 (6 bases). Germline-derived CDR1 and CDR2 are SGHDT and YYEEEE. Trimming took 3 bases from V and 4 from J, leaving 20 bases between them. CDR3 size: 17 residues. The CDR3 DNA follows: TGTGCCAGCAGCTCTGACCGGAGACAGGCGATATACAATGAGCAGTTCTTC. It codes for CASSSDRRQAIYNEQFF. Full variable domain (missing parts from reference TRBV5-6 and TRBJ2-1): DAGVTQSPTHLIKTRGQQVTLRCSPKSGHDTVSWYQQALGQGPQFIFQYYEEEERQRGNFPDRFSGHQFPNYSSELNVNALLLGDSALYLCASSSDRRQAIYNEQFFGPGTRLTVL.

This chain uses TRBV7-2 with TRBJ2-7; 8 bases are shared with TRBD1. The CDR3 sequence is 14 residues long. Losses at the gene ends were 5 bases for V and 4 bases for J; bases not matched to a gene: 7. The germline gives CDR1 SGHTA, CDR2 FQGNSA. Written as DNA, the CDR3 is TGTGCCAGCAGCGCCGACAGGGGAGGATACGAGCAGTACTTC. Translating it yields CASSADRGGYEQYF.

This clonotype was seen many times. The V call is TRBV12-5, the J call TRBJ2-7, with D maybe TRBD1 (5 bases). With 1 base removed from V and 5 bases from J, the gap between germline ends came to 9 bases. CDR1 LGHNT and CDR2 FRNRAP come from the germline V gene. The CDR3 is made up of 13 amino acids. CDR3 DNA: TGTGCTAGTGGTTTGGAGGGGTTCAACGAGCAGTACTTC. Amino acids: CASGLEGFNEQYF.

V gene TRBV6-5 combines with J gene TRBJ1-4; no clear D. V gave up 0 bases and J gave up 8 bases, with 10 bases separating them. Germline CDR1 reads MNHEY; CDR2 reads SVGAGI. The CDR3 is 14 residues long. CDR3 coding DNA: TGTGCCAGCAGTTACTCGAATTTGGACGAAAAACTGTTTTTT. Translation gives CASSYSNLDEKLFF.

This rearrangement joins TRBV6-5 to TRBJ2-7, with 11 bases aligning to TRBD1. This CDR3 comprises 16 residues. CDR1 MNHEY and CDR2 SVGAGI come from the germline V gene. After removal of 2 bases from V and 7 bases from J, the junction contained 10 bases not matched to a gene. Written as DNA, the CDR3 is TGTGCCAGCAGTTACACAGGACAGGGGGCAATTGGAGAGCAGTACTTC. Amino acid sequence: CASSYTGQGAIGEQYF.

This clonotype was seen a handful of times. The rearrangement uses TRBV6-5 and TRBJ1-6, with D unresolved. V lost 6 bases, J lost 9 bases, and 9 bases lay in between. Germline-derived CDR1 and CDR2 are MNHEY and SVGAGI. The CDR3 sequence is 12 residues long. CDR3 nucleotides: TGTGCCAGCAGGGGATCCAGTTCACCCCTCCACTTT. It encodes CASRGSSSPLHF.